A single sample gave rise to the 26 T cell receptor beta chains below, sequenced in a study of PD-1 blockade in classical Hodgkin lymphoma. Clones were read by immunoSEQ multiplex PCR, and TCRdb kept only the in-frame ones, dropping some. This sample has around 100,000 clones, with around nine tenths found just once. Time point here: cycle 4 day 1 (C4D1), after less than 7 weeks of nivolumab. Following autologous stem cell transplantation, relapse occurred in every patient, and exposure to brentuximab vedotin varied. Source: peripheral blood mononuclear cells (PBMCs), taken before the fourth cycle of nivolumab. The receptors shown here come from a human donor with classical Hodgkin lymphoma.

As DNA, the CDR3 is TGTGCCAGCAGCTCTGGGACGGACATGCGGGGCTACACCTTC. It specifies CASSSGTDMRGYTF. This chain connects TRBV7-8 to TRBJ1-2, with D possibly being TRBD1 (5 bases). The germline V gene has CDR1 SGHVS and CDR2 FQNEAQ. The CDR3 is 14 amino acids. V lost 4 bases and J lost 8, with 17 bases in between.

The J gene is TRBJ2-7, the V gene TRBV28; 7 bases are shared with TRBD1. V was clipped by 6 bases and J by 9 bases; unmatched bases: 11. CDR3 length: 13 amino acids. CDR1 is MDHEN, CDR2 SYDVKM, per germline. CDR3 coding DNA: TGTGCCAGCAGGTCCGGGACAGCACGGGCGCAGTACTTC. Its translation: CASRSGTARAQYF.

The table lists this clone with a count of one. V and J are TRBV2 and TRBJ2-7; 9 bases align to TRBD1. CDR1 and CDR2 (germline): SNHLY, FYNNEI. The CDR3 covers 15 residues. V lost 6 bases, J lost 3 bases, and 9 bases stayed unmatched. The CDR3, as DNA: TGTGCCAGCAGAAATCCGGGACAGGGACTCTACGAGCAGTACTTC. Translation: CASRNPGQGLYEQYF.

The chain recombines TRBV19 with TRBJ2-3; 8 nucleotides line up with TRBD2. The germline CDR1 and CDR2 sequences are LNHDA and SQIVND (reference sequence). With 3 bases clipped from V and 0 bases from J, the junction kept 2 bases outside the gene matches. The CDR3 has 15 residues. CDR3 coding DNA: TGTGCCAGTAGTATTGCGGGGGGAAGCACAGATACGCAGTATTTT. Protein product: CASSIAGGSTDTQYF.

This clone appeared a single time. The V and J genes are TRBV5-6 and TRBJ1-3; 9 nucleotides line up with TRBD1. Germline loops: CDR1 SGHDT, CDR2 YYEEEE. The CDR3 runs to 17 residues. V was pared by 4 bases and J by 0 bases, with 8 bases of the junction left unmatched. The CDR3 loop is CASSPGTGNLSGNTIYF. The CDR3 DNA follows: TGTGCCAGCAGCCCCGGGACAGGGAACCTCTCTGGAAACACCATATATTTT.

The V call is TRBV2, the J call TRBJ2-7; 11 nucleotides match TRBD2. J lost 0 bases, V lost 6 bases, and 7 bases had no gene match. The CDR3 runs to 16 residues. In germline, CDR1 is SNHLY, CDR2 FYNNEI. The CDR3 is CASSPSSGGFSYEQYF. DNA of the CDR3: TGTGCCAGCAGCCCATCTAGCGGGGGGTTCTCCTACGAGCAGTACTTC.

This clone occurred once. This CDR3 is also generated by other DNA sequences in the sample. The rearrangement joins TRBV18 to TRBJ2-7, with TRBD2 matching over 10 bases. The CDR3 contains 14 residues. The junction had 2 bases not matched to a gene; V was cut back by 2 bases and J by 4 bases. The germline V gene has CDR1 KGHSH and CDR2 LQKENI. This CDR3 is CASSPSGGAYEQYF. The CDR3 DNA follows: TGTGCCAGCTCACCAAGCGGGGGGGCGTACGAGCAGTACTTC.

The J gene is TRBJ2-2, the V gene TRBV19, with TRBD1 matching 8 bases. Germline CDR1 and CDR2: LNHDA and SQIVND (reference sequence). V was pared by 4 bases and J by 1 base, with 5 bases of the junction left unmatched. This CDR3 comprises 16 residues. The CDR3 reads CASSRAGTGNTGELFF. CDR3 nucleotide sequence: TGTGCCAGTAGTAGGGCCGGGACAGGGAACACCGGGGAGCTGTTTTTT. Using reference TRBV19 and TRBJ2-2 for the parts outside the CDR3, the full variable domain is DGGITQSPKYLFRKEGQNVTLSCEQNLNHDAMYWYRQDPGQGLRLIYYSQIVNDFQKGDIAEGYSVSREKKESFPLTVTSAQKNPTAFYLCASSRAGTGNTGELFFGEGSRLTVL.

CDR3 sequence reads: CASSPGLAGTDTQYF. In DNA, the CDR3 is TGTGCCAGCAGCCCGGGACTAGCGGGGACAGATACGCAGTATTTT. The rearrangement links TRBV6-5 to TRBJ2-3; the match to TRBD2 covers 13 bases. J gave up 3 bases and V 6 bases, and 3 bases lay outside the gene matches. The CDR3 contains 15 residues. The germline V gene has CDR1 MNHEY and CDR2 SVGAGI.

The V gene is TRBV5-1, the J gene TRBJ2-5, with 12 bases identical to TRBD1. The CDR3 has 16 amino acids. The ends lost 4 bases at V and 0 bases at J; junction bases unmatched: 4. Germline V gene lookup returns CDR1 SGHRS and CDR2 YFSETQ. In nucleotides, the CDR3 is TGCGCCAGCAGCGGCGGGACAGGGGGCTACCAAGAGACCCAGTACTTC. Translation: CASSGGTGGYQETQYF.

V and J are TRBV6-5 and TRBJ1-2, with D maybe TRBD1 (6 bases). This CDR3 is built from 12 residues. V dropped 5 bases and J dropped 6 bases, with 10 bases sitting between them. Germline CDR1 is MNHEY and CDR2 is SVGAGI. The CDR3 loop is CASSQGLDGYTF. CDR3 sequence (DNA): TGTGCCAGCAGTCAGGGGCTCGATGGCTACACCTTC.

The J gene is TRBJ2-7, the V gene TRBV10-1; maybe TRBD1 (5 bases). The ends were cut back, 4 bases at V and 3 bases at J, with 16 bases in the middle. CDR3 length equals 15 residues. Germline-derived CDR1 and CDR2 are WNHNN and SYGVQD (reference sequence). The CDR3 DNA is TGCGCCAGCAGTGTGGGGCTGGGATCGGGCTACGAGCAGTACTTC. Its protein product is CASSVGLGSGYEQYF.

This rearrangement joins TRBV11-2 to TRBJ1-1; no clear D gene. Germline CDR1 SGHAT, CDR2 FQNNGV. The V end was cut by 2 bases, the J end by 1 base, with 11 bases between. CDR3 length: 15 residues. The CDR3 nucleotides are TGTGCCAGCAGCTTAAACAAATGGGGGAACACTGAAGCTTTCTTT. It translates to CASSLNKWGNTEAFF.

The V call is TRBV27, the J call TRBJ1-4, with TRBD1 identical over 9 bases. Germline CDR1 and CDR2: MNHEY and SMNVEV (reference sequence). V lost 7 bases, J lost 7 bases, and 16 bases stayed unmatched. This CDR3 comprises 17 residues. Here the CDR3 DNA reads TGTGCCAGCAACCCGTCCGGGACAGGGACGTGGGGTGAAAAACTGTTTTTT. Translation: CASNPSGTGTWGEKLFF.

The rearrangement links TRBV11-2 to TRBJ2-3, with D perhaps assigned TRBD1 or TRBD2 (5 bases each). Germline loops: CDR1 SGHAT, CDR2 FQNNGV. The CDR3 spans 16 residues. Deletions cut 5 bases from V and 0 bases from J, with 15 bases between. CDR3 bases: TGTGCCAGCAGCCCAAGATTGGGGGAAAGCACAGATACGCAGTATTTT. Translating gives CASSPRLGESTDTQYF.

The CDR3 region is CASSFRDRAGANVLTF. The CDR3 coding sequence is TGTGCCAGCAGCTTTAGAGACAGGGCTGGGGCCAACGTCCTGACTTTC. V and J are TRBV7-6 and TRBJ2-6, with 7 bases identical to TRBD1. The CDR3 covers 16 residues. V lost 3 bases, J lost 2 bases, and 4 bases stayed unmatched. CDR1 is SGHVS, CDR2 FNYEAQ, per germline.

The rearrangement links TRBV5-1 to TRBJ1-5; 7 bases are shared with TRBD1. This CDR3 is 14 amino acids long. J lost 2 bases, V lost 4 bases, and 3 bases had no gene match. CDR1 SGHRS and CDR2 YFSETQ come from the germline V gene. CDR3 sequence (DNA): TGCGCCAGCAGCGTTGGGACAGGCAATCAGCCCCAGCATTTT. It yields the protein CASSVGTGNQPQHF.

The chain couples TRBV10-2 to TRBJ2-3, with D perhaps given as TRBD1 or TRBD2 (5 bases each). The CDR3 totals 15 residues. V lost 4 bases to trimming and J lost 0 bases, with 11 bases between them. CDR1 and CDR2 from the germline V gene are WSHSY and SAAADI. The CDR3, as DNA: TGCGCCAGCAGTGCGGTTGGGGGAAGCACAGATACGCAGTATTTT. It codes for CASSAVGGSTDTQYF.

V gene TRBV2 combines with J gene TRBJ1-6; D possibly corresponds to TRBD1 (6 bases). There are 16 residues in the CDR3. CDR1 SNHLY and CDR2 FYNNEI come from the germline V gene. Trimming left V 6 bases short and J 3 bases short, with 15 bases between. The CDR3, as DNA: TGTGCCAGCAGCCTCTCGACAGGAAACTATAATTCACCCCTCCACTTT. It yields the protein CASSLSTGNYNSPLHF.

The genes are TRBV14 and TRBJ2-7; D gene unclear. This CDR3 is built from 14 residues. Germline V gene sequence: CDR1 SGHDN, CDR2 FVKESK. Between the trimmed V and J ends, which lost 0 bases and 1 base, there was a span of 7 bases. Written as DNA, the CDR3 is TGTGCCAGCAGCCAAGAAACGGTTTCCTACGAGCAGTACTTC. Its protein product is CASSQETVSYEQYF.

The chain employs TRBV6-1 and TRBJ1-2; D uncertain. Germline CDR1 MNHNS, CDR2 SASEGT. The CDR3 covers 11 residues. Between the trimmed V and J ends, which lost 6 bases and 5 bases, there was a span of 7 bases. The CDR3 protein is CASRPSYGYTF. In DNA, the CDR3 is TGTGCCAGCAGGCCGAGTTATGGCTACACCTTC.

The chain recombines TRBV6-6 with TRBJ1-5; D is unresolved. V was shortened by 0 bases and J by 0 bases, with 6 bases between the two germline ends. Germline V gene data show CDR1 as MNHNY and CDR2 as SVGAGI (reference sequence). The CDR3 contains 15 residues. The CDR3 DNA sequence: TGTGCCAGCAGTTACTCGACGGGTAGCAATCAGCCCCAGCATTTT. Translation gives CASSYSTGSNQPQHF.

The V gene is TRBV19, the J gene TRBJ1-2; D is undetermined. In germline, CDR1 is LNHDA, CDR2 SQIVND (reference sequence). There are 13 residues in the CDR3. Trimming pared 10 bases from V and 4 bases from J, leaving 16 bases between. CDR3 sequence reads: CATAGGGVYGYTF. DNA of the CDR3: TGTGCCACAGCGGGCGGCGGTGTCTATGGCTACACCTTC. Full variable domain (missing parts from reference TRBV19 and TRBJ1-2): DGGITQSPKYLFRKEGQNVTLSCEQNLNHDAMYWYRQDPGQGLRLIYYSQIVNDFQKGDIAEGYSVSREKKESFPLTVTSAQKNPTAFYLCATAGGGVYGYTFGSGTRLTVV.

The chain joins TRBV5-1 to TRBJ1-6; D perhaps matches TRBD1 (6 bases). CDR1 and CDR2 (germline): SGHRS, YFSETQ. Trimming cost V 2 bases and J 7 bases, with 13 bases left between them. This CDR3 contains 15 residues. CDR3 DNA sequence: TGCGCCAGCAGCTTCCACGCAGGGGAGAATTCACCCCTCCACTTT. Translating gives CASSFHAGENSPLHF. The full variable domain, in which reference TRBV5-1 and TRBJ1-6 provide the parts outside the CDR3, is KAGVTQTPRYLIKTRGQQVTLSCSPISGHRSVSWYQQTPGQGLQFLFEYFSETQRNKGNFPGRFSGRQFSNSRSEMNVSTLELGDSALYLCASSFHAGENSPLHFGNGTRLTVT.

The chain links TRBV7-2 to TRBJ2-3, with D possibly being TRBD1 (5 bases). Per germline, CDR1 SGHTA and CDR2 FQGNSA. The CDR3 covers 14 residues. The V end was cut by 1 base, the J end by 7 bases, with 12 bases between. The CDR3 loop is CASSLEQGRYTQYF. The CDR3 coding sequence is TGTGCCAGCAGCTTAGAGCAGGGTCGGTATACGCAGTATTTT.

This clone has only a few counts. J is TRBJ2-7 and V is TRBV7-2; the D gene is possibly TRBD2 (6 bases). CDR3 length: 11 amino acids. Germline V gives CDR1 SGHTA, CDR2 FQGNSA. V was trimmed by 5 bases and J by 7 bases, leaving 9 bases between them. The CDR3 nucleotides are TGTGCCAGCAGCCCCCGGGGGGAGCAGTACTTC. It specifies CASSPRGEQYF.